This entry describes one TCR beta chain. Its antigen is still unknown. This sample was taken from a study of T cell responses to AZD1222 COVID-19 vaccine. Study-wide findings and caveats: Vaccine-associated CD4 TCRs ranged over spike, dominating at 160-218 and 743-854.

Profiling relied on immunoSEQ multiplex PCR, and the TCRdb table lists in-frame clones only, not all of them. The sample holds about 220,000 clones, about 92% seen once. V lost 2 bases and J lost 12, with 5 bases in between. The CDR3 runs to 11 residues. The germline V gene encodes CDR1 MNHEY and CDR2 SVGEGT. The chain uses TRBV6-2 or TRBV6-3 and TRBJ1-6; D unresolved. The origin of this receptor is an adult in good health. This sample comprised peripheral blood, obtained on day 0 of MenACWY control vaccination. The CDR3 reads CASSYPEPLHF. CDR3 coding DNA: TGTGCCAGCAGTTACCCGGAACCCCTCCACTTT.